This T cell receptor (beta chain) was sequenced for a study of T cells in women clearing cervical HPV infection. On the study more broadly: HLA type stays a possible confounder, typing being limited.

This CDR3 comprises 12 residues. V was trimmed by 5 bases and J by 2 bases, leaving 6 bases between them. The V gene's germline CDR1 is KGHSH and CDR2 LQKENI. Sequenced by immunoSEQ multiplex PCR; TCRdb stores in-frame clones only, minus some. The record lists fewer than 40,000 clones, of which the ten most abundant hold more than 6.5%. In regard to this clone: The read falls 3 residues short of the CDR3 end, and the missing part is taken from the germline J gene.

The chain employs TRBV18 and TRBJ1-2; tentative D call: TRBD1 (5 bases). The sequenced material came from blood buffy coat. This clonotype was obtained from a woman between 18 and 70 years old with a cervical HPV16 infection that either progressed to CIN3+ or cleared (not recorded which). The CDR3 spells CASSRQNYGYTF. Partial CDR3 DNA: TGTGCCAGCTCAAGACAGAACTATGGC. The full variable domain, in which reference TRBV18 and TRBJ1-2 provide the parts outside the CDR3, is NAGVMQNPRHLVRRRGQEARLRCSPMKGHSHVYWYRQLPEEGLKFMVYLQKENIIDESGMPKERFSAEFPKEGPSILRIQQVVRGDSAAYFCASSRQNYGYTFGSGTRLTVV.